This T cell receptor beta chain was recovered during a study of blood T cell repertoires in COVID-19. TCRdb's copy holds only in-frame clones and misses some; the assay was immunoSEQ multiplex PCR. The data hold about 55,000 clones, with 82% observed a single time. The CDR3 runs 16 residues. The V and J genes are TRBV12-2 and TRBJ1-1; no DNA check was done on the table's D call, TRBD1. TRBV12-2 is a pseudogene segment. The TCR originated in a human donor in a cohort sampled during active or convalescent COVID-19. Sample: peripheral blood. CDR3 in amino acids: CASRLPSGQENTEAFF. CDR3 DNA: TGTGCAAGTCGCTTACCCTCGGGACAGGAGAACACTGAAGCTTTCTTT.